These 6 T cell receptor beta chains share one sample of origin, sequenced in a study of Ad26.COV2.S vaccination and SARS-CoV-2 variants. Clones were read by immunoSEQ multiplex PCR, and TCRdb kept only the in-frame ones, dropping some. The sample lists about 350,000 clones; 92% were seen once. Sequencing was performed on peripheral blood, taken after recovery from COVID-19. The source of these receptors is a human donor who had recovered from COVID-19.

The genes are TRBV13 and TRBJ2-7; 9 nucleotides agree with TRBD2. With V trimmed by 3 bases and J by 2 bases, 11 bases remained unmatched. CDR1 PRHDT and CDR2 FYEKMQ come from the germline V gene (reference sequence). CDR3 size: 17 residues. This CDR3 reads CASSFGSGGHSAYEQYF. The CDR3 DNA is TGTGCCAGCAGCTTCGGTAGCGGGGGCCACTCGGCCTACGAGCAGTACTTC.

This clone was observed a few times. V is TRBV4-1 and J is TRBJ1-5, with 11 bases aligning to TRBD1. CDR1 and CDR2 (germline): MGHRA, YSYEKL. CDR3 length: 16 amino acids. With V trimmed by 4 bases and J by 0 bases, 2 bases remained unmatched. The CDR3 DNA reads TGCGCCAGCAGCCCGGGACAGGGGGGTAGCAATCAGCCCCAGCATTTT. Residues: CASSPGQGGSNQPQHF.

In this sample, this clone turned up a few times. The chain couples TRBV3-1 (or the pseudogene TRBV3-2) to TRBJ2-7; 10 bases match TRBD1. This CDR3 contains 14 residues. Germline V gene data show CDR1 as LGHDT and CDR2 as YNNKEL (reference sequence). V shed 4 bases, J shed 4 bases, and the junction held 4 bases outside the gene matches. The CDR3 loop is CASSPGTGEYEQYF. CDR3 nucleotides: TGTGCCAGCAGCCCAGGGACAGGGGAGTACGAGCAGTACTTC.

The chain has TRBV29-1 and TRBJ1-2; D gene unclear. This CDR3 is built from 12 residues. CDR1 is SQVTM, CDR2 ANQGSEA, per germline. V lost 0 bases, J lost 5 bases, and 7 bases lay in between. The DNA of the CDR3 is TGCAGCGTTGAAGATGGGCTATATGGCTACACCTTC. Translated, it gives CSVEDGLYGYTF.

This clone was picked up one time. The chain is built from TRBV7-8 and TRBJ1-1; D is unclear. The CDR3 spans 14 residues. The V gene lost 1 base and the J gene lost 5 bases, with 11 bases spanning the gap. Germline V CDR1 and CDR2: SGHVS, FQNEAQ. CDR3 residues: CASSLVSEGTEAFF. CDR3 sequence (DNA): TGTGCCAGCAGCTTAGTATCAGAGGGAACTGAAGCTTTCTTT.

This chain links TRBV2 with TRBJ1-1, with a possible D match to TRBD1 (5 bases). This CDR3 has 14 amino acids. Trimming removed 7 bases at V and 4 bases at J, with 16 bases between. Germline CDR1 reads SNHLY; CDR2 reads FYNNEI. The DNA for the CDR3 is TGTGCCAGCAACAAAAGGGGATTCTTCACTGAAGCTTTCTTT. It yields the protein CASNKRGFFTEAFF.